The 21 T cell receptor beta chains listed next were all sequenced from one sample in a study of blood T cell repertoires in COVID-19. The table came from immunoSEQ multiplex PCR; TCRdb's copy has only in-frame clones and leaves some out. The sample gives about 180,000 clones, approximately 80% of which show up once; about 16% is in the top ten. Sample: PBMCs or T cells enriched from blood (not recorded which). Every receptor here comes from a man in his fifties or sixties who had recovered from COVID-19.

The chain has TRBV10-1 and TRBJ1-2; 8 nucleotides agree with TRBD1. The germline V gene has CDR1 WNHNN and CDR2 SYGVQD (reference sequence). The CDR3 loop spans 13 amino acids. V lost 5 bases to trimming and J lost 7 bases; unmatched junction nucleotides: 6. CDR3 in DNA: TGCGCCAGCAGTTTGGACAGGGCGGGTGGCTACACCTTC. Translation: CASSLDRAGGYTF.

This clone came up once. The chain is built from TRBV19 and TRBJ1-3; the D gene is possibly TRBD1 (6 bases). V was cut by 8 bases and J by 4 bases, with 21 bases left in between. This CDR3 region has 16 residues. CDR1 is LNHDA, CDR2 SQIVND, per germline (reference sequence). CDR3: CASGNRGAPSGNTIYF. The CDR3, as DNA: TGTGCCAGTGGTAACCGGGGGGCCCCGTCCGGAAACACCATATATTTT. The full variable domain, in which reference TRBV19 and TRBJ1-3 provide the parts outside the CDR3, is DGGITQSPKYLFRKEGQNVTLSCEQNLNHDAMYWYRQDPGQGLRLIYYSQIVNDFQKGDIAEGYSVSREKKESFPLTVTSAQKNPTAFYLCASGNRGAPSGNTIYFGEGSWLTVV.

This chain links TRBV24-1 with TRBJ2-3; 9 nucleotides align to TRBD1. Germline CDR1 is KGHDR and CDR2 is SFDVKD. J gave up 7 bases and V 3 bases, and 7 bases lay outside the gene matches. This CDR3 is built from 15 residues. CDR3 sequence reads: CATSDPQGAGNTQYF. CDR3 coding DNA: TGTGCCACCAGTGATCCACAGGGGGCTGGAAATACGCAGTATTTT.

The rearrangement links TRBV6-6 to TRBJ2-2; D is perhaps TRBD2 (5 bases). The CDR3 has 15 amino acids. CDR1 is MNHNY, CDR2 SVGAGI, per germline (reference sequence). Trimming took 0 bases from V and 2 from J, leaving 7 bases between them. CDR3 coding DNA: TGTGCCAGCAGTTACTCGCTAGCCAACACCGGGGAGCTGTTTTTT. It encodes CASSYSLANTGELFF.

This chain connects TRBV7-6 to TRBJ1-2; D not resolved. Germline V lookup: CDR1 SGHVS, CDR2 FNYEAQ. V was cut by 5 bases and J by 6 bases, with 19 bases left in between. The CDR3 covers 15 residues. The CDR3: CASSPREGRAHGYTF. The CDR3 region has the DNA TGTGCCAGCAGCCCACGGGAAGGACGTGCTCATGGCTACACCTTC.

The CDR3 nucleotides read TGTGCCAGCAGCACTAGCGGGGGCCTCGATACGCAGTATTTT. As protein: CASSTSGGLDTQYF. The genes are TRBV7-9 and TRBJ2-3; 11 positions agree with TRBD2. CDR1 and CDR2 from the germline V gene are SEHNR and FQNEAQ (reference sequence). CDR3 length: 14 amino acids. V gave up 5 bases and J gave up 6 bases; unmatched junction bases: 4. Combining the CDR3 with reference TRBV7-9 and TRBJ2-3 gives the whole variable domain DTGVSQNPRHKITKRGQNVTFRCDPISEHNRLYWYRQTLGQGPEFLTYFQNEAQLEKSRLLSDRFSAERPKGSFSTLEIQRTEQGDSAMYLCASSTSGGLDTQYFGPGTRLTVL.

This chain uses TRBV27 with TRBJ1-5; maybe TRBD1 (5 bases). Germline V CDR1 and CDR2: MNHEY, SMNVEV (reference sequence). Trimming left V 8 bases short and J 0 bases short, with 14 bases between. The CDR3 covers 15 residues. The CDR3 DNA is TGTGCCAGCCGCGGGTGGGGGGATAGCAATCAGCCCCAGCATTTT. Residues: CASRGWGDSNQPQHF.

The chain combines TRBV19 with TRBJ1-1, with TRBD1 identical over 7 bases. CDR1 is LNHDA and CDR2 is SQIVND in the germline V gene (reference sequence). CDR3 length: 13 residues. J lost 5 bases, V lost 6 bases, and 6 bases had no gene match. Here the CDR3 DNA reads TGTGCCAGTAGCTACTACAGGGGTACTGAAGCTTTCTTT. This translates into CASSYYRGTEAFF.

J is TRBJ2-7 and V is TRBV19, with a possible D match to TRBD1 (5 bases). CDR1 LNHDA and CDR2 SQIVND come from the germline V gene (reference sequence). This CDR3 is 13 amino acids long. Trimming cost V 2 bases and J 4 bases, with 9 bases left between them. CDR3 region: CASSIPGKYEQYF. The CDR3 DNA reads TGTGCCAGTAGTATACCAGGGAAGTACGAGCAGTACTTC.

The chain has TRBV3-1 (or the pseudogene TRBV3-2) and TRBJ1-2; tentative D call: TRBD1 (6 bases). V lost 0 bases and J 3 bases, leaving 14 bases between the germline ends. This CDR3 is 16 amino acids long. Germline V CDR1 and CDR2: LGHDT, YNNKEL (reference sequence). The CDR3 sequence: CASSQDRGGPDYGYTF. CDR3 coding DNA: TGTGCCAGCAGCCAAGATCGGGGGGGGCCAGACTATGGCTACACCTTC.

This chain joins TRBV28 and TRBJ1-2, with D possibly being TRBD1 (5 bases). There are 18 residues in the CDR3. The V end was cut by 1 base, the J end by 8 bases, with 26 bases between. CDR1 is MDHEN and CDR2 is SYDVKM in the germline V gene. This CDR3 is CASSLYGGGAGGSWGYTF. CDR3 DNA sequence: TGTGCCAGCAGTTTATATGGAGGAGGGGCTGGGGGGTCTTGGGGCTACACCTTC.

The chain couples TRBV4-1 to TRBJ1-5; D gene ambiguous. V lost 0 bases and J 0 bases, leaving 15 bases between the germline ends. The CDR3 is 18 amino acids. The germline CDR1 and CDR2 sequences are MGHRA and YSYEKL. CDR3 bases: TGCGCCAGCAGCCAAGAATGGCAGCGTCAGTATAGCAATCAGCCCCAGCATTTT. Its translation: CASSQEWQRQYSNQPQHF.

This chain joins TRBV28 and TRBJ1-5; possibly TRBD1 for D (5 bases). In germline, CDR1 is MDHEN, CDR2 SYDVKM. This CDR3 region has 15 residues. V lost 10 bases and J lost 5, with 21 bases in between. CDR3 DNA: TGTGCCATCCAACCACAGGCCGCCCCCGATCAGCCCCAGCATTTT. Translating gives CAIQPQAAPDQPQHF.

This chain's CDR3 is CASSRTGFNEKLFF. In DNA form, the CDR3 reads TGTGCCAGTAGTCGGACAGGATTTAATGAAAAACTGTTTTTT. The rearrangement joins TRBV19 to TRBJ1-4; 7 nucleotides align to TRBD1. There are 14 residues in the CDR3. Germline CDR1 and CDR2: LNHDA and SQIVND (reference sequence). The V gene end was trimmed by 5 bases and the J gene end by 4 bases; junction bases not matched to a gene: 4.

This chain uses TRBV23-1 with TRBJ2-4, with 10 positions matching TRBD1. TRBV23-1 is an ORF; its function is uncertain. With V trimmed by 3 bases and J by 1 base, 6 bases remained unmatched. CDR3 length: 17 residues. The DNA for the CDR3 is TGCGCCAGCAGTCATTTGACAGGGGGCTTTGCCAAAAACATTCAGTACTTC. Amino acids: CASSHLTGGFAKNIQYF.

The rearrangement joins TRBV6-5 to TRBJ1-1; TRBD1 aligns across 8 bases. CDR1 and CDR2 (germline): MNHEY, SVGAGI. The J segment lost 4 bases and the V segment lost 6 bases, leaving 10 bases of the junction unmatched. The CDR3 covers 15 residues. The DNA for the CDR3 is TGTGCCAGCAGCTGGGACAGGTCAGCCGGCACTGAAGCTTTCTTT. This translates into CASSWDRSAGTEAFF.

V usage is TRBV28 and J usage is TRBJ2-2, with 7 bases lining up with TRBD1. V was clipped by 7 bases and J by 5 bases; unmatched bases: 1. The CDR3 contains 12 residues. CDR1 is MDHEN, CDR2 SYDVKM, per germline. CDR3 in amino acids: CASTRGTGELFF. The DNA of the CDR3 is TGTGCCAGCACCAGGGGGACCGGGGAGCTGTTTTTT.

The chain uses TRBV5-1 and TRBJ1-1; no reliable D call. V was pared by 4 bases and J by 4 bases, with 11 bases between. The CDR3 has 13 residues. Germline V lookup: CDR1 SGHRS, CDR2 YFSETQ. CDR3 region: CASSNPESTEAFF. CDR3 nucleotides: TGCGCCAGCAGCAACCCTGAGAGCACTGAAGCTTTCTTT.

The CDR3 sequence is CAWSGQINYGYTF. The CDR3 region has the DNA TGTGCCTGGAGTGGACAGATAAACTATGGCTACACCTTC. The chain combines TRBV30 with TRBJ1-2; D may be TRBD1 (5 bases). The V end was cut by 1 base, the J end by 2 bases, with 8 bases between. This CDR3 contains 13 residues. In germline, CDR1 is GTSNPN, CDR2 SVGIG (reference sequence). The whole variable domain, filled in from reference TRBV30 and TRBJ1-2, reads SQTIHQWPATLVQPVGSPLSLECTVEGTSNPNLYWYRQAAGRGLQLLFYSVGIGQISSEVPQNLSASRPQDRQFILSSKKLLLSDSGFYLCAWSGQINYGYTFGSGTRLTVV.

The chain has TRBV5-1 and TRBJ2-1; D may be TRBD1 (5 bases). Germline CDR1 and CDR2: SGHRS and YFSETQ. The CDR3 spans 15 residues. With 4 bases removed from V and 0 bases from J, the gap between germline ends came to 11 bases. The CDR3: CASSPQVSSYNEQFF. The CDR3 nucleotides read TGCGCCAGCAGCCCACAGGTGAGCTCCTACAATGAGCAGTTCTTC.

The rearrangement joins TRBV20-1 to TRBJ1-5, with 10 bases aligning to TRBD1. This CDR3 has 14 residues. CDR1 DFQATT and CDR2 SNEGSKA come from the germline V gene (reference sequence). V was pared by 3 bases and J by 7 bases, with 6 bases of the junction left unmatched. CDR3 amino acids: CSASTDRGTQPQHF. The CDR3 nucleotides read TGCAGTGCTAGTACGGACAGGGGGACCCAGCCCCAGCATTTT.